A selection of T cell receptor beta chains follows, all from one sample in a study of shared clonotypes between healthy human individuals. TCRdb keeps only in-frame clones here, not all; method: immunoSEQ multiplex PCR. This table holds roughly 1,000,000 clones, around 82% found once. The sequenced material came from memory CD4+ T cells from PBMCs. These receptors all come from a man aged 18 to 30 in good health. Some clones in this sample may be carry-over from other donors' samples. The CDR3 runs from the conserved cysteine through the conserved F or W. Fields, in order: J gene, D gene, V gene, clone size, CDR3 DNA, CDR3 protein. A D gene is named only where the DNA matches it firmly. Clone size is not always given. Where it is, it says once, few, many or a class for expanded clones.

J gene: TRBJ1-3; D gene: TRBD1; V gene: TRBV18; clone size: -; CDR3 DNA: TGTGCCAGCTCACCACTTCCCCCCCAGGGGGTAGACACCATATATTTT; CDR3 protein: CASSPLPPQGVDTIYF
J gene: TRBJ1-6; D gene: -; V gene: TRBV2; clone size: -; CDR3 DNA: TGTGCCAGCTCAGGGGATAATTCACCCCTCCACTTT; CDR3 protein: CASSGDNSPLHF
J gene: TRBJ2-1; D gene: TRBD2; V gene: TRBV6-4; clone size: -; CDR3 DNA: TGTGCCAGCAGCCTCGAGGTAGCGGGCCACAATGAGCAGTTCTTC; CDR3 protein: CASSLEVAGHNEQFF
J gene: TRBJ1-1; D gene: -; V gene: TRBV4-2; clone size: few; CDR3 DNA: TGTGCCAGCAGCCCCCTTGGGGGGAAGGACACTGAAGCTTTCTTT; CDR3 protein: CASSPLGGKDTEAFF
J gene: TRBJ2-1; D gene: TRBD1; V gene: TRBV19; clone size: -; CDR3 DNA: TGTGCCAGTAGTCCCTGGACAGGGAGGCAGTTCTTC; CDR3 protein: CASSPWTGRQFF
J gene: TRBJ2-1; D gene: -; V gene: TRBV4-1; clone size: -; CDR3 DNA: TGCGCCAGCAGCCAAGAGAGCGGCAGGAGCTCCTACAATGAGCAGTTCTTC; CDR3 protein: CASSQESGRSSYNEQFF
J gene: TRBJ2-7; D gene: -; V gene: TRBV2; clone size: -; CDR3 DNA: TGTGCCAGCGCGACAGCCCCTTTTTCCTACGAGCAGTACTTC; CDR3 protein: CASATAPFSYEQYF
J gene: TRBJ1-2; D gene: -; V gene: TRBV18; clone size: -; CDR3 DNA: TGTGCCAGCTCACCACCGGGGAAACACTACACCTTC; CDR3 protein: CASSPPGKHYTF
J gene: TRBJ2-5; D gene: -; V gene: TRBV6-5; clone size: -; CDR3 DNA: TGTGCCAGCAGTTACCTGCAGGGGTTAGAGACCCAGTACTTC; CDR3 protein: CASSYLQGLETQYF
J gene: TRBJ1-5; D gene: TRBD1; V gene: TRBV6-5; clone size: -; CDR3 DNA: TGTGCCAGCAGGAAGGACAGGGCCCGCCAGCCCCAGCATTTT; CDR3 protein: CASRKDRARQPQHF
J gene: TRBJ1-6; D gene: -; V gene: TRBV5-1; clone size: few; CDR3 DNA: TGCGCCAGCAGCTTGGGGTCCCGGGATTCACCCCTCCACTTT; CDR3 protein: CASSLGSRDSPLHF
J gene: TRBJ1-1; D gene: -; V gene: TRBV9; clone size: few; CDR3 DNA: TGTGCCAGCAGCGTAGAGGGCAGTAGCACTGAAGCTTTCTTT; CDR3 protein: CASSVEGSSTEAFF
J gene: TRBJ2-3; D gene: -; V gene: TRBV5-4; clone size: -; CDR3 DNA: TGTGCCAGCAGCTTCCAATCCGGGAACACAGATACGCAGTATTTT; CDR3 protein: CASSFQSGNTDTQYF
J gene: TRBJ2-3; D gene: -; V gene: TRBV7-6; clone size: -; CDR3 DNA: TGTGCCAGCAGCTCCCCGGGGTCTGGGGATACGCAGTATTTT; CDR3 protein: CASSSPGSGDTQYF
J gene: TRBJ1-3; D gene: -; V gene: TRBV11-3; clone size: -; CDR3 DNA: TGTGCCAGCAGCTTAGAAGGGGGTTCTGGAAACACCATATATTTT; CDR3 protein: CASSLEGGSGNTIYF
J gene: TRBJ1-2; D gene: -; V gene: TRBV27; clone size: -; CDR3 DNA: TGTGCCAGCAGTTTATCAGGGGATAGGGGTGGCTACACCTTC; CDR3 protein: CASSLSGDRGGYTF
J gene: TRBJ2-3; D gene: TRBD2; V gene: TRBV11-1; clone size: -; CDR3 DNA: TGTGCCAGCAGACTGGGACTAGCGGGGGGAGAAGGGCAGTATTTT; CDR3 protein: CASRLGLAGGEGQYF
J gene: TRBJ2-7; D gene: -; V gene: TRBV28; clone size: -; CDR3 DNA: TGTGCCAGCAGAGCGACAGTGAAAGAGCAGTACTTC; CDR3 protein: CASRATVKEQYF
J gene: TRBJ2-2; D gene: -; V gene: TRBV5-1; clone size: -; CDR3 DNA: TGCGCCAGCAGCTTGTCTCCCTCGCAGCTCGGGGAGCTGTTTTTT; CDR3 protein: CASSLSPSQLGELFF
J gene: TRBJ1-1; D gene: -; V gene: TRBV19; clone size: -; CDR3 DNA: TGTGCCAGTAGTGTTGGACAGACGAACACTGAAGCTTTCTTT; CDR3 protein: CASSVGQTNTEAFF
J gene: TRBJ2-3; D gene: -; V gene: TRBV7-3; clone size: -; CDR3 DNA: TGTGCCAGCAGCTACCGGACGGTTGGCGCAGATACGCAGTATTTT; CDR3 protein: CASSYRTVGADTQYF
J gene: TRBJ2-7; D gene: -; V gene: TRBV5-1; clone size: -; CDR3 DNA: TGCGCCAGCAGCCCAATAGCGAGGACCTACGAGCAGTACTTC; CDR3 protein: CASSPIARTYEQYF
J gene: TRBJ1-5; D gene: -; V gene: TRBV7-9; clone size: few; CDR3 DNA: TGTGCCAGCAGCTTTCAAGGGGAACAACAGCCCCAGCATTTT; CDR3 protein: CASSFQGEQQPQHF
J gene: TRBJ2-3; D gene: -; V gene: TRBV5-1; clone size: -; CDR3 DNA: TGCGCCAGCAGCCAGAGAGCGGAATTCGGAGATACGCAGTATTTT; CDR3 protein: CASSQRAEFGDTQYF
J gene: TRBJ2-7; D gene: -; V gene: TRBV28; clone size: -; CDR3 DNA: TGTGCCAGCAGTTTTCAGGGACAAGTCTACGAGCAGTACTTC; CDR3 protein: CASSFQGQVYEQYF
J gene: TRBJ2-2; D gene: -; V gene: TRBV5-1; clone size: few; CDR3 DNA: TGCGCCAGCAGCTTACAGGGTCACCCCACCGGGGAGCTGTTTTTT; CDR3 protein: CASSLQGHPTGELFF
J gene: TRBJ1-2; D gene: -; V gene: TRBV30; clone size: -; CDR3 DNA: TGTGCCTGGCGAAGGGACGGCTACACCTTC; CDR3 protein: CAWRRDGYTF
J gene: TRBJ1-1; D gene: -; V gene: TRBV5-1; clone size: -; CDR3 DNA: TGCGCCAGCAGCTTGAGAGGTTCTTACACTGAAGCTTTCTTT; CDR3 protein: CASSLRGSYTEAFF
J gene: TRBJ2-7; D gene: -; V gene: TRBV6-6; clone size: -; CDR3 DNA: TGTGCCAGCAGTTACGGCAACTCCTACGAGCAGTACTTC; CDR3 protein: CASSYGNSYEQYF
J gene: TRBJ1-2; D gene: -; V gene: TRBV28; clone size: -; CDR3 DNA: TGTGCCAGCAGGTCTAGGGACACATTGAACTATGGCTACACCTTC; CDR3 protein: CASRSRDTLNYGYTF
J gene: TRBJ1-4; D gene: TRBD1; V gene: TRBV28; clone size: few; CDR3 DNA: TGTGCCAGCAGTGTAGACAGGGCAACTAATGAAAAACTGTTTTTT; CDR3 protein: CASSVDRATNEKLFF
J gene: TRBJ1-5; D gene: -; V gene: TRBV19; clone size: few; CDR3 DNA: TGTGCCACAGTCCGCGGGGCGGGGGACCAGCCCCAGCATTTT; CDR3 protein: CATVRGAGDQPQHF
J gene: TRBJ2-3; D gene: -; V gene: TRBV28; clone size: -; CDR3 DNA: TGTGCCAGCAGTCCATCGGGCACAGATACGCAGTATTTT; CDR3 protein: CASSPSGTDTQYF
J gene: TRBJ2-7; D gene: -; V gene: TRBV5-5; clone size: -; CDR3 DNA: TGTGCCAGCAGCTTGCCGTCTACCTACGAGCAGTACTTC; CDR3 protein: CASSLPSTYEQYF
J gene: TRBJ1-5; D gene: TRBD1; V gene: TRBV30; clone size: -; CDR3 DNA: TGTGCCTGGAGCCCAGGGGGCAGCCGCAATCAGCCCCAGCATTTT; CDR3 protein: CAWSPGGSRNQPQHF
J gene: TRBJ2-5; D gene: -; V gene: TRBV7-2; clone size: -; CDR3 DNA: TGTGCCAGCAGCTCTTCCGGGACGTGGGGGGAGACCCAGTACTTC; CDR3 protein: CASSSSGTWGETQYF
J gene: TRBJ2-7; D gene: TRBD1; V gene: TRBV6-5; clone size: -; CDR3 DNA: TGTGCCAGCAGTTACATCCCGGGACAGGCAGCCTACGAGCAGTACTTC; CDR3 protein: CASSYIPGQAAYEQYF
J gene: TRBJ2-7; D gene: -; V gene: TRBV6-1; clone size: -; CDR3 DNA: TGTGCCAGCTTTAGGGGTTACTCCTACGAGCAGTACTTC; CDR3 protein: CASFRGYSYEQYF
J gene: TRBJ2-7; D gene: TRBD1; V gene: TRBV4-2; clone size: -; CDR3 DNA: TGTGCCAGCAGCCAAGTACAGGGGGGATCCTACGAGCAGTACTTC; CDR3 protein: CASSQVQGGSYEQYF
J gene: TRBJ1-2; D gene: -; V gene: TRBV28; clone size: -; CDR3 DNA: TGTGCCAGCAGTTGGCAAGGGCTGGACTATGGCTACACCTTC; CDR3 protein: CASSWQGLDYGYTF
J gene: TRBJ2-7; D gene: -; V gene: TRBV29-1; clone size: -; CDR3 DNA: TGCAGCGACGACAGGCCCTACGAGCAGTACTTC; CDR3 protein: CSDDRPYEQYF
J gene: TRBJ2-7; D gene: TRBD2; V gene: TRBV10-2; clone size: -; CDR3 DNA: TGCGCCAGCAAACTAGCGGGAGAGGTTCTGGTCAAGCAGTACTTC; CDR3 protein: CASKLAGEVLVKQYF
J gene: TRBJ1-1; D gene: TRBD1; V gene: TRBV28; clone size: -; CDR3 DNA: TGTGCCAGCAGCGCACCGGGACAGGGGGAGAGGACTGAAGCTTTCTTT; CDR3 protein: CASSAPGQGERTEAFF
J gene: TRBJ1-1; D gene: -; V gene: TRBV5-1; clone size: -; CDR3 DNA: TGCGCCAGCAGCTTGACCAGGGTTGGTACTGAAGCTTTCTTT; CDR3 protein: CASSLTRVGTEAFF
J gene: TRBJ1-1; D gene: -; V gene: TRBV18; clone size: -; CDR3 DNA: TGTGCCAGCTCATCACAGCCTCTGGGCACTGAAGCTTTCTTT; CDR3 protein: CASSSQPLGTEAFF
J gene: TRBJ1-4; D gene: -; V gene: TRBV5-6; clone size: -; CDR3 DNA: TGTGCCAGTCACGCTGGGGGGCGCATAGCAGGGGAAAAACTGTTTTTT; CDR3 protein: CASHAGGRIAGEKLFF
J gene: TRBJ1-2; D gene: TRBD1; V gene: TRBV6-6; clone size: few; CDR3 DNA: TGTGCCAGCAGCCGAGGACTGGACAGGAGCTATGGCTACACCTTC; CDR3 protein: CASSRGLDRSYGYTF
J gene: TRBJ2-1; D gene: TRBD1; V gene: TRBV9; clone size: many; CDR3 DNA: TGTGCCAGCAGCGCCAGAGGGGGACAGGGTTACAATGAGCAGTTCTTC; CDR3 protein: CASSARGGQGYNEQFF
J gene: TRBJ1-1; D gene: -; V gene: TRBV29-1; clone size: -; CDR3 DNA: TGCAGCGTTGAGATCGGAAGGGACACTGAAGCTTTCTTT; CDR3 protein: CSVEIGRDTEAFF
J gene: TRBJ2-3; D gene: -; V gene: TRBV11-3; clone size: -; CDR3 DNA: TGTGCCAGCAGCCTAGGCGGGGATACGCAGTATTTT; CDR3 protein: CASSLGGDTQYF
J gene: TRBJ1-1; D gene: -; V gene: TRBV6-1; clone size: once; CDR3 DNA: TGTGCCAGCAGTGAAATGGGGGGACCGATGAACACTGAAGCTTTCTTT; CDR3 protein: CASSEMGGPMNTEAFF
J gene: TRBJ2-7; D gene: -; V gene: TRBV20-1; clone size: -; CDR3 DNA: TGCAGTGCTGTTAGGGTATACGAGCAGTACTTC; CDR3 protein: CSAVRVYEQYF
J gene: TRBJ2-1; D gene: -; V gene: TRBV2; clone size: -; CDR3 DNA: TGTGCCAGCAGTGAAGAATCTCCGGACTATGGGTTAGGTGAGCAGTTCTTC; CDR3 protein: CASSEESPDYGLGEQFF
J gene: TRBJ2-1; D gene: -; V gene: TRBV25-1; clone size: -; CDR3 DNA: TGTGCCAGCTCCGGGAGCTATGAGCAGTTCTTC; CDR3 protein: CASSGSYEQFF
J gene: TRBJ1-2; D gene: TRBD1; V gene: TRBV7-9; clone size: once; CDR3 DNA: TGTGCCAGCAGCTTAGGTGGACAGGGTTTTTCTGGCTACACCTTC; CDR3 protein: CASSLGGQGFSGYTF